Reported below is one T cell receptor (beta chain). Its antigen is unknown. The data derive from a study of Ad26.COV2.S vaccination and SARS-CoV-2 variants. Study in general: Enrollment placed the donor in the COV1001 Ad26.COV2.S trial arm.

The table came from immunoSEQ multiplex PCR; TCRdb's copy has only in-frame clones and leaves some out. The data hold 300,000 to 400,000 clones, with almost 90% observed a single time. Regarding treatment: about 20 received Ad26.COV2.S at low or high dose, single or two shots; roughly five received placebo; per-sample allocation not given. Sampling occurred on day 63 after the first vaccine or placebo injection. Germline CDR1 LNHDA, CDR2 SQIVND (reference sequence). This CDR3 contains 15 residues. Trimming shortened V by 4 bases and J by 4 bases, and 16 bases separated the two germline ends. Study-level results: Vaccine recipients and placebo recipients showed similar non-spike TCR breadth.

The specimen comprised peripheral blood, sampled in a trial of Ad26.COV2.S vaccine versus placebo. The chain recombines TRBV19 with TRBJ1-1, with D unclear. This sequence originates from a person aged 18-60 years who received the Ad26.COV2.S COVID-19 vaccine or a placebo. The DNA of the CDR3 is TGTGCCAGTAGTAATCGGAATAGGGAGGGCACTGAAGCTTTCTTT. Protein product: CASSNRNREGTEAFF.